Listed here is a single T cell receptor (beta chain). Its antigen is as yet unknown. The entry originates in a study of shared clonotypes between healthy human individuals. Overall study findings and caveats: Inspection by rarefaction showed sorted-subset sequencing to be incomplete despite large depth. A reduction in generation probabilities was seen for non-shared clonotypes relative to those shared by all four donors.

CDR3 length equals 15 residues. CDR1 and CDR2 (germline): MGHRA, YSYEKL. The V gene lost 4 bases and the J gene lost 0 bases, with 9 bases spanning the gap. Genomic DNA of each subset was evenly split across several immunoSEQ plates. Sequenced by immunoSEQ multiplex PCR; TCRdb stores in-frame clones only, minus some. The sample lists 950,000 to 1,100,000 clones, more than 65% occurring once. This rearrangement joins TRBV4-1 to TRBJ1-4; D gene ambiguous. The source of this sequence is a man aged 18-30 years in good health. Sequences were obtained from memory CD4+ T cells sorted from blood. Subset: CD45RA-negative fraction. This chain's CDR3 is CASSLDGSTNEKLFF. Written as DNA, the CDR3 is TGCGCCAGCAGCCTGGACGGATCAACTAATGAAAAACTGTTTTTT.